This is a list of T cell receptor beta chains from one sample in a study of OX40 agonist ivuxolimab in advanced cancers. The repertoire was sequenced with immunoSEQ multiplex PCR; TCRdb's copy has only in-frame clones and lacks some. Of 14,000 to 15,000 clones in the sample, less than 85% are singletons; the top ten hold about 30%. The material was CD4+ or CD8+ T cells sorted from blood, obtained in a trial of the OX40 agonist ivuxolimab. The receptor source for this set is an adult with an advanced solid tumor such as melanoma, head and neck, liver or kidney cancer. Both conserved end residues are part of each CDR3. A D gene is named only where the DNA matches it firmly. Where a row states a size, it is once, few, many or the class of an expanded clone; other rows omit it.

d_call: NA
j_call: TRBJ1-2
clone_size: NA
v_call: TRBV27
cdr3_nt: TGTGCCAGCAGTCCAAAGAGCCAGGCGGAAATCTATGGCTACACCTTC
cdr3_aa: CASSPKSQAEIYGYTF

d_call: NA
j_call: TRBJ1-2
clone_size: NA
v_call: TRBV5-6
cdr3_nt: TGTGCCAGCAGCCCCCCGACCAGCGGCTATGGCTACACCTTC
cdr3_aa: CASSPPTSGYGYTF

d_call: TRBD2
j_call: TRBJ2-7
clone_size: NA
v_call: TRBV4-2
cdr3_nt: TGTGCCAGCAGCCAAGGACTAGCGGGCTACGAGCAGTACTTC
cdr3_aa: CASSQGLAGYEQYF

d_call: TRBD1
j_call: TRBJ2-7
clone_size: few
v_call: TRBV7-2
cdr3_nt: TGTGCCAGCAGCCCACAAGCCGGGACAGGGTTTTACGAGCAGTACTTC
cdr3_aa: CASSPQAGTGFYEQYF

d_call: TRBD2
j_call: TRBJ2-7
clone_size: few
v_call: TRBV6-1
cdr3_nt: TGTGCCAGCAGTGAAGGGACTAGCGGGAGCTACGAGCAGTACTTC
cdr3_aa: CASSEGTSGSYEQYF

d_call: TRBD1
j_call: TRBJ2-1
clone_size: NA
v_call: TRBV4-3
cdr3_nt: TGCGCCAGCAGCCAAGCTAGGGACAGCCTGTACAATGAGCAGTTCTTC
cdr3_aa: CASSQARDSLYNEQFF

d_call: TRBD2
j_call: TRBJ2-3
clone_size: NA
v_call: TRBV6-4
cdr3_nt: TGTGCCAGCAGCGAACTAGCGGGATCTAGCACAGATACGCAGTATTTT
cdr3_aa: CASSELAGSSTDTQYF

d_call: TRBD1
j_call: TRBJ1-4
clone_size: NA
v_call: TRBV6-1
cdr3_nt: TGTGCCAGCAGTGAAGTGGGGACAGAGAATGAAAAACTGTTTTTT
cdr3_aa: CASSEVGTENEKLFF

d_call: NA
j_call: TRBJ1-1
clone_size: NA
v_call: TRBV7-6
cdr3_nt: TGTGCCAGCAGCTTAACCCAGATTAACACTGAAGCTTTCTTT
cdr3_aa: CASSLTQINTEAFF

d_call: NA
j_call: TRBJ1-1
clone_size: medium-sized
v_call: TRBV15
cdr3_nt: TGTGCCACCAGCAGAGGCGATGGGGTAAGGAGTGAAGCTTTCTTT
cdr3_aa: CATSRGDGVRSEAFF

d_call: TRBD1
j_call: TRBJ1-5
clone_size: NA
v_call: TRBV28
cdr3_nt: TGTGCCAGCAGGAGAGCCGGGACAGGGATAAGCGTGTATAGTCAGCCCCAGCATTTT
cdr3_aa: CASRRAGTGISVYSQPQHF

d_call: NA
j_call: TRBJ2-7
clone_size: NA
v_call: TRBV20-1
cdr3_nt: TGCAGTGCTCCCCAGTCCTACGAGCAGTACTTC
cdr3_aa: CSAPQSYEQYF

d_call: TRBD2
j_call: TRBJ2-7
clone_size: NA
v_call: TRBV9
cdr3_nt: TGTGCCAGCAGCCCCTTCTCTAGCGGAATCTACGAGCAGTACTTC
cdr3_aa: CASSPFSSGIYEQYF

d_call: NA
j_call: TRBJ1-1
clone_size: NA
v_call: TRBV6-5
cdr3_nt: TGTGCCAGCAGTACGGAGAACACTGAAGCTTTCTTT
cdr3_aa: CASSTENTEAFF

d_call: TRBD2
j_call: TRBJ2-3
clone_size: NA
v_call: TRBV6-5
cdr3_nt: TGTGCCAGCAGTTACAGTACTAGCGGTGGCACAGATACGCAGTATTTT
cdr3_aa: CASSYSTSGGTDTQYF

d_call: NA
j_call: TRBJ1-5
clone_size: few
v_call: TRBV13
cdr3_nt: TGTGCCAGCAGCTTAGGCCCGGGAACTCAGCCCCAGCATTTT
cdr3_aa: CASSLGPGTQPQHF

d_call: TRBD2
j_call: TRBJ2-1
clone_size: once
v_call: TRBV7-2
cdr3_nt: TGTGCCAGCAGCCCGGGACTAGCGGGAGTGGCACCACACAATGAGCAGTTCTTC
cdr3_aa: CASSPGLAGVAPHNEQFF

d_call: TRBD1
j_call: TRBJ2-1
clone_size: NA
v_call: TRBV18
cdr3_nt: TGTGCCAGCTCACCCCGACAGGGTTCCTACAATGAGCAGTTCTTC
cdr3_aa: CASSPRQGSYNEQFF

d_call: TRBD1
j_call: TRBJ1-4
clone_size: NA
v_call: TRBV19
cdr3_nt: TGTGCCAGTAGTTCCCGACAGGGTGGTGAAAAACTGTTTTTT
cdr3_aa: CASSSRQGGEKLFF

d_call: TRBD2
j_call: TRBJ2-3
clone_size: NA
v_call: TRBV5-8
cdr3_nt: TGTGCCAGCAGCTTTTTGACTAGCGGGAGCACAGATACGCAGTATTTT
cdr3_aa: CASSFLTSGSTDTQYF

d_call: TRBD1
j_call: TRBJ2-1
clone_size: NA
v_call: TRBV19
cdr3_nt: TGTGCCAGTAGTTTGGGACAGGGGGCGGTAAGACTAGCCCACAATGAGCAGTTCTTC
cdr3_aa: CASSLGQGAVRLAHNEQFF

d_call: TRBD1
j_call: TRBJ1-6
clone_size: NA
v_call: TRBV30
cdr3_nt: TGTGCCTGGAAAAGGACAGGGGGCTCGATGGATTCACCCCTCCACTTT
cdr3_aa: CAWKRTGGSMDSPLHF

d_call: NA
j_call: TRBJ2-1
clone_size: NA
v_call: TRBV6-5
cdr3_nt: TGTGCCAGCAGTCCCACCTACAATGAGCAGTTCTTC
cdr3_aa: CASSPTYNEQFF

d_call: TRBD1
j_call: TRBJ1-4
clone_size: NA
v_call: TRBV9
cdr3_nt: TGTGCCAGCAGCGGCGGACAGGGGAGTAATGAAAAACTGTTTTTT
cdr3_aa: CASSGGQGSNEKLFF

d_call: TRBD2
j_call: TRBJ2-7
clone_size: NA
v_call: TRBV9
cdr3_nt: TGTGCCAGCAGCGTAGTAGCGGGCGCGTACGAGCAGTACTTC
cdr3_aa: CASSVVAGAYEQYF

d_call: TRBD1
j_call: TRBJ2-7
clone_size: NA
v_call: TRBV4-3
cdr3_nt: TGCGCCAGCAGCCAAGATTTGGCAGGGGGTTTCTACGAGCAGTACTTC
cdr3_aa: CASSQDLAGGFYEQYF

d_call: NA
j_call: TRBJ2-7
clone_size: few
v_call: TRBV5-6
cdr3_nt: TGTGCCAGCAGGGAGCTTCTGAGTTCCTACGAGCAGTACTTC
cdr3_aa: CASRELLSSYEQYF

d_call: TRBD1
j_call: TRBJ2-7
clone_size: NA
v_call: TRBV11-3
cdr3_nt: TGTGCCAGCAGCTGGACAGGGAAAGACTACGAGCAGTACTTC
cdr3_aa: CASSWTGKDYEQYF

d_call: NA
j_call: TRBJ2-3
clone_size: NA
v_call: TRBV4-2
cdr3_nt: TGTGCCAGCAGCCAAGTAACACAAGATACGCAGTATTTT
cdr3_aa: CASSQVTQDTQYF

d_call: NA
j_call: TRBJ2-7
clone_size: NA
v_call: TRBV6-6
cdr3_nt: TGTGCCAGCAGGGTTAGTTACGAGCAGTACTTC
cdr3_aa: CASRVSYEQYF

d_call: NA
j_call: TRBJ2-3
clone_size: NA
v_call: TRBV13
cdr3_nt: TGTGCCAGCAGCTCAAAAACTACGTATAGCACAGATACGCAGTATTTT
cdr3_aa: CASSSKTTYSTDTQYF

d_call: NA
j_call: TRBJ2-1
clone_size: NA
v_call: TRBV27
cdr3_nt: TGTGCCAGCAGACCATCCACTAGCCTTGGGAACAATGAGCAGTTCTTC
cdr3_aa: CASRPSTSLGNNEQFF

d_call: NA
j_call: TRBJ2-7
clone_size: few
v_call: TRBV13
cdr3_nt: TGTGCCAGCAGCCAAGGGGGAGGGGGTTCCTACGAGCAGTACTTC
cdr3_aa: CASSQGGGGSYEQYF

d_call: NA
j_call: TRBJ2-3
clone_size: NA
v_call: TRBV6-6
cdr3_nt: TGTGCCAGCAGCCCCAGTGGGGCGGAAACGCAGTATTTT
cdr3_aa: CASSPSGAETQYF

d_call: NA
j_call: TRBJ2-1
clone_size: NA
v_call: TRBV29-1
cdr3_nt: TGCAGCGTTGAGTGGCGGGACCTCTACAATGAGCAGTTCTTC
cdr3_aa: CSVEWRDLYNEQFF

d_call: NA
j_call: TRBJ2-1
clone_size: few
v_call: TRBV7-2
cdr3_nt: TGTGCCAGCAGCCAGGACTTTAGCTCCTACAATGAGCAGTTCTTC
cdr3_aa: CASSQDFSSYNEQFF

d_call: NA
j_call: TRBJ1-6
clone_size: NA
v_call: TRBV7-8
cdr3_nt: TGTGCCAGCAGCTTAGAGTGGATGAGCTCCTATAATTCACCCCTCCACTTT
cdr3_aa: CASSLEWMSSYNSPLHF

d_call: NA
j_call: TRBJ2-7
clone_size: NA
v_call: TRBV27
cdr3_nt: TGTGCCAGCAGTCCGCGGGTTTCCTACGAGCAGTACTTC
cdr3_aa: CASSPRVSYEQYF

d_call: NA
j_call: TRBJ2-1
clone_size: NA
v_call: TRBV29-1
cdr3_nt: TGCAGCGTTGAAGATCTCCTACTCTATGACAATGAGCAGTTCTTC
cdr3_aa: CSVEDLLLYDNEQFF

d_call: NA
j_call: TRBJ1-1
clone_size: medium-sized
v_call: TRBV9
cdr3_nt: TGTGCCAGCAGCGCACCTCAAGGGGGTAAGAACACTGAAGCTTTCTTT
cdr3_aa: CASSAPQGGKNTEAFF

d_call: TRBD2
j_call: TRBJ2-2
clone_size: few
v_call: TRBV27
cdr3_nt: TGTGCCAGCAGTCCTTCATTAGCGGGAGAAAATAGCGGGGAGCTGTTTTTT
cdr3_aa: CASSPSLAGENSGELFF

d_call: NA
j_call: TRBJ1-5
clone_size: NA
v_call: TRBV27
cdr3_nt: TGTGCCAGCAGTTGGGACATTGGCCAGCCCCAGCATTTT
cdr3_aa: CASSWDIGQPQHF

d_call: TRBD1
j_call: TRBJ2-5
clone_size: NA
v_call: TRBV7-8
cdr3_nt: TGTGCCAGCAGTTTCAACAGGGGAGAGGGCCAAGAGACCCAGTACTTC
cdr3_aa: CASSFNRGEGQETQYF

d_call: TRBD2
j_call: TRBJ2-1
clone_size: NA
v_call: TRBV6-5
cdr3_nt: TGTGCCAGCAGTTACGGGGGGGGACTCCACAATGAGCAGTTCTTC
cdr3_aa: CASSYGGGLHNEQFF

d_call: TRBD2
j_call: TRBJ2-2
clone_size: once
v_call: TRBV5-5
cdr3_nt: TGTGCCAGCAGCTTACTAGCGGGAGAGGTCACCGGGGAGCTGTTTTTT
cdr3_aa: CASSLLAGEVTGELFF

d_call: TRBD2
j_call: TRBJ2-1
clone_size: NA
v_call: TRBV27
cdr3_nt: TGTGCCAGCAGTTTAGCGGGGGTATACAATGAGCAGTTCTTC
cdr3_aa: CASSLAGVYNEQFF

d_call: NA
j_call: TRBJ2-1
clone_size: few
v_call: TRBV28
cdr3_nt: TGTGCCAGCAGTTTTTTAAGCGGTAGCTCCTACAATGAGCAGTTCTTC
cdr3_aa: CASSFLSGSSYNEQFF

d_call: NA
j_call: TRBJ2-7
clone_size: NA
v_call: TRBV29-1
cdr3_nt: TGCAGCGTTGAAGATGATTTAGGGGGATATGAGCAGTACTTC
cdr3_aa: CSVEDDLGGYEQYF

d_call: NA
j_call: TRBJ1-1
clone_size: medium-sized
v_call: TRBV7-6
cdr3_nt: TGTGCCAGCAGCTTAGATGGGGCGGACAGAACCTACATGAACACTGAAGCTTTCTTT
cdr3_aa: CASSLDGADRTYMNTEAFF

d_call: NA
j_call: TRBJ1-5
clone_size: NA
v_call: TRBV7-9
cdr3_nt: TGTGCCAGCAGCGGAGAGGGGGGGCGCAGCAATCAGCCCCAGCATTTT
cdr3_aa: CASSGEGGRSNQPQHF